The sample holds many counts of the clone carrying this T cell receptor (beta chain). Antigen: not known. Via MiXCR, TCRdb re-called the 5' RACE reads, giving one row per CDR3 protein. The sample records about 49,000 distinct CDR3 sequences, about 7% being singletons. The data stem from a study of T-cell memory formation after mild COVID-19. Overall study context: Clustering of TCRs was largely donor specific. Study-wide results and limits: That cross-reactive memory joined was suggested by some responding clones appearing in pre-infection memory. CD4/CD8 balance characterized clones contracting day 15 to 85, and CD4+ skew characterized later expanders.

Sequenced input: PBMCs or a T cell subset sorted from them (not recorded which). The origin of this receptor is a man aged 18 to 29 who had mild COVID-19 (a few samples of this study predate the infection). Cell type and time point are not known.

CDR3 nucleotide sequence: TGTGCCAGCAGCTTAGCCCCCCAGGATATGTCCCAGCATTTT. Protein product: CASSLAPQDMSQHF. The chain recombines TRBV7-2 with TRBJ1-5; the D is unclear. Germline V gene data show CDR1 as SGHTA and CDR2 as FQGNSA. This CDR3 has 14 residues. The V end lost 0 bases, the J end lost 11 bases, and 14 bases lay between the germline ends.